What follows are 26 T cell receptor beta chains derived from one specimen sequenced in a study of blood T cell repertoires in COVID-19. The data were produced by immunoSEQ multiplex PCR, yet TCRdb's version contains in-frame clones alone and is incomplete. The profile shows roughly 280,000 clones, approximately 90% of them singletons. The specimen was PBMCs or T cells enriched from blood (not recorded which). These receptors were taken from a man between 35 and 55 years old who had been exposed to COVID-19.

The J gene is TRBJ2-7, the V gene TRBV6-2 or TRBV6-3; 11 bases fit TRBD1. The CDR3 contains 15 residues. Germline V CDR1 and CDR2: MNHEY, SVGEGT. V gave up 6 bases and J gave up 3 bases; unmatched junction bases: 7. The CDR3: CASRPGTGGDYEQYF. The CDR3 nucleotides are TGTGCCAGCAGGCCTGGGACAGGGGGGGACTACGAGCAGTACTTC.

The chain joins TRBV7-2 to TRBJ1-1, with D perhaps TRBD1 (5 bases). This CDR3 contains 15 residues. Germline assignment: CDR1 SGHTA and CDR2 FQGNSA. The V end was cut by 1 base, the J end by 0 bases, with 9 bases between. CDR3 sequence reads: CASSLGPGLNTEAFF. DNA for the CDR3: TGTGCCAGCAGCTTAGGTCCAGGGCTGAACACTGAAGCTTTCTTT. Using reference TRBV7-2 and TRBJ1-1 for the parts outside the CDR3, the full variable domain is GAGVSQSPSNKVTEKGKDVELRCDPISGHTALYWYRQSLGQGLEFLIYFQGNSAPDKSGLPSDRFSAERTGGSVSTLTIQRTQQEDSAVYLCASSLGPGLNTEAFFGQGTRLTVV.

DNA of the CDR3: TGTGCCTGGAGGGACCGGGAGGACCTACTCACAGATACGCAGTATTTT. It is translated as CAWRDREDLLTDTQYF. The rearrangement links TRBV30 to TRBJ2-3; 7 positions match TRBD2. CDR1 and CDR2 (germline): GTSNPN, SVGIG (reference sequence). V lost 3 bases to trimming and J lost 2 bases; unmatched junction nucleotides: 11. This CDR3 has 16 residues.

The J gene is TRBJ2-7, the V gene TRBV19, with a tentative D call TRBD2 (6 bases). V lost 3 bases and J lost 2, with 11 bases in between. The CDR3 extends over 14 amino acids. Per the germline V gene, CDR1 is LNHDA and CDR2 is SQIVND (reference sequence). This CDR3 is CASSISGGAYEQYF. CDR3 DNA sequence: TGTGCCAGTAGTATCTCTGGCGGGGCCTACGAGCAGTACTTC.

As DNA, the CDR3 is TGCGCCAGCAGCCAGTCCCCAAGACAGGGTAGCGAGCAGTACTTC. Its protein product is CASSQSPRQGSEQYF. The rearrangement links TRBV4-1 to TRBJ2-7, with 7 nucleotides matching TRBD1. V gave up 3 bases and J gave up 6 bases; unmatched junction bases: 11. Germline loops: CDR1 MGHRA, CDR2 YSYEKL. The CDR3 covers 15 residues.

In this sample, this clone turned up a few times. The rearrangement uses TRBV9 and TRBJ2-7; tentatively, D is TRBD2 (6 bases). Germline V gives CDR1 SGDLS, CDR2 YYNGEE. CDR3 size: 14 residues. V gave up 0 bases and J gave up 2 bases, with 9 bases separating them. The CDR3: CASSVGGRTYEQYF. Here the CDR3 DNA reads TGTGCCAGCAGCGTAGGGGGGAGGACCTACGAGCAGTACTTC. Together with reference TRBV9 and TRBJ2-7, the CDR3 gives the full variable domain: DSGVTQTPKHLITATGQRVTLRCSPRSGDLSVYWYQQSLDQGLQFLIQYYNGEERAKGNILERFSAQQFPDLHSELNLSSLELGDSALYFCASSVGGRTYEQYFGPGTRLTVT.

The sample holds one count of this clone. An end of the junction does not agree with germline; a read error may underlie this. The chain links TRBV7-7 to TRBJ2-1, with D tentatively TRBD2 (7 bases). The V gene's germline CDR1 is SSHAT and CDR2 FNYEAQ (reference sequence). This CDR3 contains 14 residues. CDR3 DNA: TGTGCTAGCAGCTTAGCTGAGGGGGGGTATGAGCAGTTCTTC. Translation gives CASSLAEGGYEQFF.

The chain uses TRBV11-1 and TRBJ2-3; 9 bases map to TRBD2. Trimming removed 3 bases from V and 3 bases from J; junction bases left unmatched: 1. The CDR3 is 14 amino acids. The germline V gene has CDR1 SGHAT and CDR2 FQDESV (reference sequence). The CDR3 bases are TGTGCCAGCAGCTTTAGCGGGAGAACAGATACGCAGTATTTT. This gives the protein CASSFSGRTDTQYF.

CDR3 sequence reads: CASRTGPTTYF. The CDR3, as DNA: TGTGCCAGTAGAACCGGGCCGACTACGTACTTC. V usage is TRBV19 and J usage is TRBJ2-5, with a weak D call TRBD2 (5 bases). CDR1 LNHDA and CDR2 SQIVND come from the germline V gene (reference sequence). V was trimmed by 6 bases and J by 13 bases, leaving 15 bases between them. The CDR3 is 11 residues long.

This chain uses TRBV24-1 with TRBJ1-4; weak D call: TRBD1 (6 bases). V was pared by 3 bases and J by 7 bases, with 17 bases between. Germline values: CDR1 KGHDR, CDR2 SFDVKD. CDR3 length equals 16 residues. CDR3 bases: TGTGCCACCAGTGATAACTCAGGGGAAGGACGTGAAAAACTGTTTTTT. The encoded protein is CATSDNSGEGREKLFF.

This clone showed up just once. The V and J genes are TRBV19 and TRBJ2-7; 11 positions match TRBD1. CDR3 length: 13 amino acids. V trimming: 4 bases; J trimming: 9 bases; junction bases outside the gene matches: 5. CDR1 LNHDA and CDR2 SQIVND come from the germline V gene (reference sequence). Here the CDR3 DNA reads TGTGCCAGTAGTAACTCCGGGACAGGGGGGCAGTACTTC. Its protein is CASSNSGTGGQYF. The entire variable domain, with the rest obtained from reference TRBV19 and TRBJ2-7, is as follows: DGGITQSPKYLFRKEGQNVTLSCEQNLNHDAMYWYRQDPGQGLRLIYYSQIVNDFQKGDIAEGYSVSREKKESFPLTVTSAQKNPTAFYLCASSNSGTGGQYFGPGTRLTVT.

The genes are TRBV20-1 and TRBJ2-1, with 8 bases identical to TRBD2. CDR3 length: 15 amino acids. The V and J ends lost 3 bases and 5 bases, in that order; junction bases with no gene match: 9. In germline, CDR1 is DFQATT, CDR2 SNEGSKA (reference sequence). The CDR3 coding sequence is TGCAGTGCTAGTGCCGAGGGACTAGGGGACAATGAGCAGTTCTTC. Amino acids: CSASAEGLGDNEQFF.

DNA for the CDR3: TGTGCCAGCTCACCTTCTATGCAAGAGACCCAGTACTTC. Residues: CASSPSMQETQYF. The chain joins TRBV18 to TRBJ2-5; no definite D call. This CDR3 is 13 amino acids long. The germline CDR1 and CDR2 sequences are KGHSH and LQKENI. Trimming removed 3 bases from V and 2 bases from J, with 7 bases in between. The full variable domain, in which reference TRBV18 and TRBJ2-5 provide the parts outside the CDR3, is NAGVMQNPRHLVRRRGQEARLRCSPMKGHSHVYWYRQLPEEGLKFMVYLQKENIIDESGMPKERFSAEFPKEGPSILRIQQVVRGDSAAYFCASSPSMQETQYFGPGTRLLVL.

V gene TRBV30 combines with J gene TRBJ2-7; D is perhaps TRBD2 (5 bases). The CDR3 covers 11 residues. Trimming cost V 5 bases and J 4 bases, with 9 bases left between them. Germline loops: CDR1 GTSNPN, CDR2 SVGIG (reference sequence). The CDR3 here is CAWEGGYEQYF. The CDR3 coding sequence is TGTGCCTGGGAGGGCGGGTACGAGCAGTACTTC.

This clone appeared a single time. The chain couples TRBV27 to TRBJ1-1, with 9 bases that match TRBD1. Trimming cost V 5 bases and J 0 bases; bases outside gene matches: 4. Germline lookup yields CDR1 MNHEY and CDR2 SMNVEV (reference sequence). The CDR3 consists of 15 residues. The CDR3 sequence: CASSKQGALNTEAFF. The CDR3 region has the DNA TGTGCCAGCAGTAAACAGGGGGCACTGAACACTGAAGCTTTCTTT.

The chain recombines TRBV6-2 or TRBV6-3 with TRBJ2-3; 15 nucleotides match TRBD2. This CDR3 region has 19 residues. V was pared by 2 bases and J by 0 bases, with 6 bases of the junction left unmatched. Germline values: CDR1 MNHEY, CDR2 SVGEGT. This CDR3 reads CASSYTRTSGRASTDTQYF. CDR3 DNA sequence: TGTGCCAGCAGTTACACTAGGACTAGCGGGAGGGCAAGCACAGATACGCAGTATTTT.

V usage is TRBV4-1 and J usage is TRBJ2-5; TRBD2 matches 9 bases. Germline V gene sequence: CDR1 MGHRA, CDR2 YSYEKL. V was clipped by 2 bases and J by 1 base; unmatched bases: 5. This CDR3 is 16 amino acids long. The CDR3: CASSQYLTSGQETQYF. The CDR3 region has the DNA TGCGCCAGCAGCCAATATTTGACTAGCGGCCAAGAGACCCAGTACTTC.

The chain recombines TRBV6-5 with TRBJ1-1; D may be TRBD1 (6 bases). This CDR3 is built from 15 residues. Germline CDR1 is MNHEY and CDR2 is SVGAGI. V was pared by 4 bases and J by 0 bases, with 12 bases between. As DNA, the CDR3 is TGTGCCAGCAGTTCACAGGGTGGCGTGAACACTGAAGCTTTCTTT. Protein: CASSSQGGVNTEAFF.

This clone came up once. CDR3 loop: CASSPTTGVEYGYTF. CDR3 DNA: TGTGCCAGCAGCCCTACTACAGGGGTGGAATATGGCTACACCTTC. The chain links TRBV3-1 (or the pseudogene TRBV3-2) to TRBJ1-2; 7 nucleotides match TRBD1. There are 15 residues in the CDR3. V dropped 4 bases and J dropped 5; count of bases not matched to a gene: 10. In germline, CDR1 is LGHDT, CDR2 YNNKEL (reference sequence).

The gene calls are TRBV4-1 and TRBJ2-1; TRBD2 aligns across 10 bases. The CDR3 loop spans 16 amino acids. Germline V gene sequence: CDR1 MGHRA, CDR2 YSYEKL. J lost 8 bases, V lost 4 bases, and 11 bases had no gene match. The CDR3 sequence: CASSPWGLAGDHEQFF. Here the CDR3 DNA reads TGCGCCAGCAGCCCCTGGGGGCTAGCGGGAGATCATGAGCAGTTCTTC.

In its sample, this clone was seen a few times. The genes are TRBV10-2 and TRBJ1-2, with a weak D call TRBD1 (5 bases). This CDR3 spans 13 amino acids. Germline V gene lookup returns CDR1 WSHSY and CDR2 SAAADI. Between the trimmed V and J ends, which lost 5 bases and 6 bases, there was a span of 13 bases. The CDR3 loop reads CASSHQGRDGYTF. In DNA, the CDR3 is TGCGCCAGCAGTCACCAGGGAAGGGATGGCTACACCTTC.

The rearrangement joins TRBV4-1 to TRBJ1-2; a possible D gene is TRBD1 (5 bases). This CDR3 has 16 amino acids. Germline V gene data show CDR1 as MGHRA and CDR2 as YSYEKL. The V end lost 0 bases, the J end lost 5 bases, and 16 bases lay between the germline ends. This CDR3 reads CASSQDSSGFDYGYTF. CDR3 nucleotides: TGCGCCAGCAGCCAAGATTCGTCAGGGTTTGATTATGGCTACACCTTC.

This clone was observed a single time. The V call is TRBV28, the J call TRBJ1-2, with D possibly TRBD1 on 5 matching bases. Germline CDR1 is MDHEN and CDR2 is SYDVKM. Trimming pared 5 bases from V and 10 bases from J, leaving 17 bases between. The CDR3 runs 13 residues. The CDR3 loop reads CASSPPATVYYTF. The CDR3 DNA sequence: TGTGCCAGCAGTCCACCCGCGACAGTGTACTACACCTTC.

This clone came up a few times. The chain uses TRBV4-3 and TRBJ1-1; D is undetermined. This CDR3 has 14 amino acids. V lost 0 bases, J lost 1 base, and 6 bases lay in between. Germline values: CDR1 LGHNA, CDR2 YSLEER. This CDR3 reads CASSQDGGNTEAFF. The CDR3 DNA reads TGCGCCAGCAGCCAAGATGGAGGGAACACTGAAGCTTTCTTT.

The J gene is TRBJ1-2, the V gene TRBV9; possibly TRBD1 for D (6 bases). V was clipped by 7 bases and J by 4 bases, with 17 bases between them. The CDR3 has 14 amino acids. Looked up from germline, CDR1 is SGDLS and CDR2 is YYNGEE. CDR3 amino acids: CASSRGGGTYGYTF. Here the CDR3 DNA reads TGTGCCAGCTCCCGGGGGGGCGGCACCTATGGCTACACCTTC.

On this clone itself: This sample includes further DNA sequences coding for the same CDR3. J is TRBJ1-2 and V is TRBV28; a weak D match, TRBD1 (5 bases). Germline V gives CDR1 MDHEN, CDR2 SYDVKM. The CDR3 spans 13 residues. The V end lost 2 bases, the J end lost 2 bases, and 6 bases lay between the germline ends. CDR3 region: CASSLRGNYGYTF. In DNA, the CDR3 is TGTGCCAGCAGTTTAAGGGGAAACTATGGCTACACCTTC.